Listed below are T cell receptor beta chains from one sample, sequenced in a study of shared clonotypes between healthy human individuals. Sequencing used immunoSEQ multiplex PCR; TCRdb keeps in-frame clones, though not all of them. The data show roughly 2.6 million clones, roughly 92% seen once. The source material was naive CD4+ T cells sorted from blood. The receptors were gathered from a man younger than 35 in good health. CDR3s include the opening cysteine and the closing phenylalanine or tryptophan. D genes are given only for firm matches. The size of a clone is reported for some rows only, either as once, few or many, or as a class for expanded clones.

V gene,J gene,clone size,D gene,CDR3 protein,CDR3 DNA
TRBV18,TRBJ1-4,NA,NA,CASSPGIQGLEKLFF,TGTGCCAGCTCACCAGGGATCCAGGGACTTGAAAAACTGTTTTTT
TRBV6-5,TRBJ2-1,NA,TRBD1,CASRPTGGSYNEQFF,TGTGCCAGCAGACCCACAGGGGGCTCCTACAATGAGCAGTTCTTC
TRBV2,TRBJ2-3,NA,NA,CASRPQSFGTDTQYF,TGTGCCAGCAGGCCCCAGAGTTTCGGGACAGATACGCAGTATTTT
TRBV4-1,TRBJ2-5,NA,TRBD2,CASSQDHSGVEETQYF,TGCGCCAGCAGCCAAGATCACAGCGGGGTCGAAGAGACCCAGTACTTC
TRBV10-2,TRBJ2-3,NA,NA,CASKGGILADTQYF,TGCGCCAGCAAGGGCGGGATTTTGGCAGATACGCAGTATTTT
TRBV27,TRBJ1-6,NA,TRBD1,CASSLGQGPLHF,TGTGCCAGCAGTTTGGGACAGGGACCCCTCCACTTT
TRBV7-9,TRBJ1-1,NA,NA,CASRPSQGKNTEAFF,TGTGCCAGCAGGCCATCACAGGGTAAGAACACTGAAGCTTTCTTT
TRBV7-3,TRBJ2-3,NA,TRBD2,CASSLRGGSADTQYF,TGTGCCAGCAGCTTAAGGGGGGGTAGCGCAGATACGCAGTATTTT
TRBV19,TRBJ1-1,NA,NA,CASSIDRGGTEAFF,TGTGCCAGTAGTATAGATCGCGGGGGGACTGAAGCTTTCTTT
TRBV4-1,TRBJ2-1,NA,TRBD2,CASSQLTSGKWLGEQFF,TGCGCCAGCAGCCAACTCACTAGCGGGAAGTGGCTCGGCGAGCAGTTCTTC
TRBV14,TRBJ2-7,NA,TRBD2,CASSPGLAGEGAFYEQYF,TGTGCCAGCAGCCCTGGACTAGCGGGAGAGGGGGCCTTCTACGAGCAGTACTTC
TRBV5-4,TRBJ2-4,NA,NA,CASSLVRGGGNDIQYF,TGTGCCAGCAGCTTGGTGCGGGGTGGTGGCAACGACATTCAGTACTTC
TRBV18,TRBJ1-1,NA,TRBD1,CASSPETGTNTEAFF,TGTGCCAGCTCACCAGAGACAGGGACGAACACTGAAGCTTTCTTT
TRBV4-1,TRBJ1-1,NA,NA,CASSQDTGTRHTEAFF,TGCGCCAGCAGCCAAGATACCGGGACACGGCACACTGAAGCTTTCTTT
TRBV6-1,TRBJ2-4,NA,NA,CASSAFPSELAKNIQYF,TGTGCCAGCAGTGCCTTCCCTAGCGAGTTAGCCAAAAACATTCAGTACTTC
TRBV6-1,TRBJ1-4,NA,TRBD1,CASTQGATNEKLFF,TGTGCCAGCACGCAGGGGGCAACTAATGAAAAACTGTTTTTT
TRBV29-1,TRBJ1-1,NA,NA,CSVGRTEAFF,TGCAGCGTTGGACGCACTGAAGCTTTCTTT
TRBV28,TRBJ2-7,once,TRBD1,CASSGGTGISYEQYF,TGTGCCAGCAGTGGGGGGACAGGGATTTCCTACGAGCAGTACTTC
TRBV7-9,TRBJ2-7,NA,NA,CASSSAAPGEQYF,TGTGCCAGCAGCTCCGCCGCCCCGGGGGAGCAGTACTTC
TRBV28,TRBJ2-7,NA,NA,CASTGTYPNEQYF,TGTGCCAGCACCGGGACCTACCCCAACGAGCAGTACTTC
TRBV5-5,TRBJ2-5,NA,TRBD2,CASSLAGTSGKQETQYF,TGTGCCAGCAGCTTGGCCGGGACTAGCGGGAAACAAGAGACCCAGTACTTC
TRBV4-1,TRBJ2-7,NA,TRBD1,CASSQTGTGGSEQYF,TGCGCCAGCAGCCAGACCGGGACAGGGGGATCCGAGCAGTACTTC
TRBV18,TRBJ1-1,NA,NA,CASSPNPGMETEAFF,TGTGCCAGCTCACCAAATCCGGGGATGGAAACTGAAGCTTTCTTT
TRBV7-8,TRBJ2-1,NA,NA,CASSSSHGSVGEQFF,TGTGCCAGCAGCTCTAGTCATGGGAGTGTTGGTGAGCAGTTCTTC
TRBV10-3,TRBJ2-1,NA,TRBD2,CAISSGRRDEQFF,TGTGCCATCAGCAGCGGGAGGAGAGATGAGCAGTTCTTC
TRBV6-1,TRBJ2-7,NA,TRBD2,CASSNPGLATYEQYF,TGTGCCAGCAGTAACCCGGGACTAGCCACCTACGAGCAGTACTTC
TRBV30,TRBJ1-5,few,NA,CAWNPGGREPQHF,TGTGCCTGGAACCCCGGGGGCAGGGAGCCCCAGCATTTT
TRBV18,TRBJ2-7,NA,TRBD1,CASSPLGTGTTYEQYF,TGTGCCAGCTCACCGCTAGGGACAGGGACCACCTACGAGCAGTACTTC
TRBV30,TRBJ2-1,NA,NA,CAWSPSPGFNEQFF,TGTGCCTGGAGCCCGAGTCCGGGGTTCAATGAGCAGTTCTTC
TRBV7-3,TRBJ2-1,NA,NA,CASSATGNEQFF,TGTGCCAGCAGCGCCACAGGAAATGAGCAGTTCTTC
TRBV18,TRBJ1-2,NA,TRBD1,CASSPTGTAGYGYTF,TGTGCCAGCTCACCAACTGGGACAGCAGGCTATGGCTACACCTTC
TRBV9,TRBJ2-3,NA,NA,CASSVGRGQGTDTQYF,TGTGCCAGCAGCGTAGGGAGGGGGCAGGGCACAGATACGCAGTATTTT
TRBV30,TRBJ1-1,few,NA,CAWIKWAGTEAFF,TGTGCCTGGATTAAATGGGCCGGCACTGAAGCTTTCTTT
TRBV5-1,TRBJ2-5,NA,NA,CASSLAAGTETQYF,TGCGCCAGCAGCTTGGCCGCAGGGACAGAGACCCAGTACTTC
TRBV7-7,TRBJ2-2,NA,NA,CASSLLGTPNTGELFF,TGTGCTAGCAGCTTACTAGGGACTCCGAACACCGGGGAGCTGTTTTTT
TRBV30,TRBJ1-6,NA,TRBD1,CARGTDRGLYNSPLHF,TGTGCCCGCGGAACCGACAGGGGGCTCTATAATTCACCCCTCCACTTT
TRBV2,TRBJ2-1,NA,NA,CASSEDAYNEQFF,TGTGCCAGCAGTGAAGATGCCTACAATGAGCAGTTCTTC
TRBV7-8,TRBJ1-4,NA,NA,CASSWDMGANEKLFF,TGTGCCAGCAGCTGGGACATGGGAGCTAATGAAAAACTGTTTTTT
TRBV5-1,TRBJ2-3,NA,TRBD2,CASSFRLAGENTDTQYF,TGCGCCAGCAGCTTCCGTTTAGCGGGAGAAAACACAGATACGCAGTATTTT
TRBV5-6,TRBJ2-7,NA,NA,CASSIGHVSYEQYF,TGTGCCAGCAGCATCGGACACGTATCCTACGAGCAGTACTTC
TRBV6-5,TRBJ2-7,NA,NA,CASSYRGAGYEQYF,TGTGCCAGCAGTTACCGGGGGGCGGGATACGAGCAGTACTTC
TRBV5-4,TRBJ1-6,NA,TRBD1,CASSPRQGVSPLHF,TGTGCCAGCAGCCCCCGCCAGGGGGTTTCACCCCTCCACTTT
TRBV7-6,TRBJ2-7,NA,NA,CASSYGAASGIREQYF,TGTGCCAGCAGCTACGGAGCGGCTTCGGGCATTCGCGAGCAGTACTTC
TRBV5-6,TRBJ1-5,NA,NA,CASSLSRTVNQPQHF,TGTGCCAGCAGCTTGTCCCGGACAGTAAATCAGCCCCAGCATTTT
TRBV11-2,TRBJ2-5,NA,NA,CASSYSGRTLQETQYF,TGTGCCAGCAGCTACTCCGGGAGAACCCTCCAAGAGACCCAGTACTTC
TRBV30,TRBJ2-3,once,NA,CALKGWSTDTQYF,TGTGCCTTGAAGGGGTGGAGCACAGATACGCAGTATTTT
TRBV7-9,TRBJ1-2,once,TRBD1,CASREPGTGYGYTF,TGTGCCAGCAGGGAACCCGGGACAGGCTATGGCTACACCTTC